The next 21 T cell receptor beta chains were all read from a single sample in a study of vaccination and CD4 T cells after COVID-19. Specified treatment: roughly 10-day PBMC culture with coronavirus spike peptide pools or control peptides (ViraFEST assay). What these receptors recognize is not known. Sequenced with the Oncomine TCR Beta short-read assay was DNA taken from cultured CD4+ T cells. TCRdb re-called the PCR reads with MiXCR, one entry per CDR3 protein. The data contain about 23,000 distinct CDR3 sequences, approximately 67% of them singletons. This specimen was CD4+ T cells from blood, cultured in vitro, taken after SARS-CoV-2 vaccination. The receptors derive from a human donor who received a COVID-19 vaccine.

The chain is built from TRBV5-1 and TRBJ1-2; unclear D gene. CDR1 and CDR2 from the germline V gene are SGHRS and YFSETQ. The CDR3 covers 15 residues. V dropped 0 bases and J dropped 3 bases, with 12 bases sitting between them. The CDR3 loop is CASSLEAGRDYGYTF. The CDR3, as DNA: TGCGCCAGCAGCTTGGAGGCAGGTCGGGACTATGGCTACACCTTC.

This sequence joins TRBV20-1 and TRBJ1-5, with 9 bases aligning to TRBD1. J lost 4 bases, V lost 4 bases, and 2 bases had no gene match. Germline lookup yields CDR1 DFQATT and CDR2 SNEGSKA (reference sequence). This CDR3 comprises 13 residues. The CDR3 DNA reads TGCAGTGCTACGGACAGGGGTAATCAGCCCCAGCATTTT. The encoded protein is CSATDRGNQPQHF.

The CDR3 nucleotides read TGTGCCAGCAGTTACAGGGGGCCCCTCTACGAGCAGTACTTC. Translating gives CASSYRGPLYEQYF. The V call is TRBV6-5, the J call TRBJ2-7; TRBD1 matches 7 bases. Germline V gene data show CDR1 as MNHEY and CDR2 as SVGAGI. V gave up 2 bases and J gave up 3 bases; unmatched junction bases: 4. This CDR3 has 14 residues.

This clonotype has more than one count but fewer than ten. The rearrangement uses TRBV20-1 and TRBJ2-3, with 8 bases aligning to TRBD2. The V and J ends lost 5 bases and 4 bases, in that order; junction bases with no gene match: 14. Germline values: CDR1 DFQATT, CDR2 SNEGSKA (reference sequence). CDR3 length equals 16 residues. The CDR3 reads CSAALGLAPRADTQYF. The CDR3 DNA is TGCAGTGCTGCTCTCGGACTAGCCCCTCGAGCAGATACGCAGTATTTT.

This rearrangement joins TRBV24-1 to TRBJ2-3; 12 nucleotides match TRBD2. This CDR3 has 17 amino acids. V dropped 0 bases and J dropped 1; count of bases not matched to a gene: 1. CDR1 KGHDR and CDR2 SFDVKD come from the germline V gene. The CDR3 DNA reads TGTGCCACCAGTGATTTGAGGACTAGCGGGGGCACAGATACGCAGTATTTT. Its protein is CATSDLRTSGGTDTQYF.

In DNA form, the CDR3 reads TGCGCCAGCAGTCCGGGTGATGGGGGCGGTTCACCCCTCCACTTT. As protein: CASSPGDGGGSPLHF. The chain links TRBV10-2 to TRBJ1-6; tentative D call: TRBD1 (6 bases). V lost 5 bases, J lost 9 bases, and 17 bases lay in between. There are 15 residues in the CDR3. Germline V gives CDR1 WSHSY, CDR2 SAAADI.

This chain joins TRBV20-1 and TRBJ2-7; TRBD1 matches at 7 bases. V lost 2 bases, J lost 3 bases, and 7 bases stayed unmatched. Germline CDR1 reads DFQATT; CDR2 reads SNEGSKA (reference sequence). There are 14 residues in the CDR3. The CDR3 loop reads CSARRLDRDYEQYF. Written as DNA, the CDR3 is TGCAGTGCTAGAAGGCTCGACAGGGACTACGAGCAGTACTTC.

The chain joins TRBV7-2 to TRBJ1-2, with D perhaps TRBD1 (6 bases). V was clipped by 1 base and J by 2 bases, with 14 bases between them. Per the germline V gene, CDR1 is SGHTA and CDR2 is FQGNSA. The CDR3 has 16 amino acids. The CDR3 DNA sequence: TGTGCCAGCAGCTTAGTGGTCGGGCAGGGGAACTATGGCTACACCTTC. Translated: CASSLVVGQGNYGYTF.

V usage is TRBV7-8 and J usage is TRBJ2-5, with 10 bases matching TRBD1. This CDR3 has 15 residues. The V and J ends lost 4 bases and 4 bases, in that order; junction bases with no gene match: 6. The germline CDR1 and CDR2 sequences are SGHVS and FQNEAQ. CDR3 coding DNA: TGTGCCAGCAGCTCCGACAGGGGGCGCAGAGAGACCCAGTACTTC. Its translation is CASSSDRGRRETQYF.

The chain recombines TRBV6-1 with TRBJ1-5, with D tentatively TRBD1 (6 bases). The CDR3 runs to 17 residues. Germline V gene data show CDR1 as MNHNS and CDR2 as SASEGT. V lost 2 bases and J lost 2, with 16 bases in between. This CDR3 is CASSESAGAEGNQPQHF. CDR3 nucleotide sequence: TGTGCCAGCAGTGAATCTGCAGGGGCGGAGGGCAATCAGCCCCAGCATTTT.

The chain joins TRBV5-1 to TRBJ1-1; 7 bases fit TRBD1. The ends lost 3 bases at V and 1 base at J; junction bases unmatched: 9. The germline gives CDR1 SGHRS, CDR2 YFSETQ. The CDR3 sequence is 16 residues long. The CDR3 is CASSSLTGRANTEAFF. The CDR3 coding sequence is TGCGCCAGCAGCTCACTGACAGGGAGGGCGAACACTGAAGCTTTCTTT.

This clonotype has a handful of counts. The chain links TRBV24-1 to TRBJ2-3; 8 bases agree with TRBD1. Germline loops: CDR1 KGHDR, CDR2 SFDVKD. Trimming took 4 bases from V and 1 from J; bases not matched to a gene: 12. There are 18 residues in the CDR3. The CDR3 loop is CATSDPARQGMGTDTQYF. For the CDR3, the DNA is TGTGCCACCAGTGACCCCGCTCGACAGGGGATGGGCACAGATACGCAGTATTTT.

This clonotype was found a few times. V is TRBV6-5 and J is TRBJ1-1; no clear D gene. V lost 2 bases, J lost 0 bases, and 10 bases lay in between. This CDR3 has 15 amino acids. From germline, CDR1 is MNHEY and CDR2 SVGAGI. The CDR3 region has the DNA TGTGCCAGCAGTTACACTGGGAGGATGAACACTGAAGCTTTCTTT. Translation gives CASSYTGRMNTEAFF.

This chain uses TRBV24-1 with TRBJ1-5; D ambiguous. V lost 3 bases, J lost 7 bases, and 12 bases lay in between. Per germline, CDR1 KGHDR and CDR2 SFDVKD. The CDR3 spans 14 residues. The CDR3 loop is CATSDRVVRQPQHF. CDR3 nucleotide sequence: TGTGCCACCAGTGATCGGGTAGTCAGACAGCCCCAGCATTTT.

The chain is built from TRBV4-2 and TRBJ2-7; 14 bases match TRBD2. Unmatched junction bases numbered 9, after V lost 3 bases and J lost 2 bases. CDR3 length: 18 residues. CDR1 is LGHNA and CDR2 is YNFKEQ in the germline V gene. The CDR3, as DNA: TGTGCCAGCAGCCAGTACGGACTAGCGGGGGGTACGACCTACGAGCAGTACTTC. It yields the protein CASSQYGLAGGTTYEQYF.

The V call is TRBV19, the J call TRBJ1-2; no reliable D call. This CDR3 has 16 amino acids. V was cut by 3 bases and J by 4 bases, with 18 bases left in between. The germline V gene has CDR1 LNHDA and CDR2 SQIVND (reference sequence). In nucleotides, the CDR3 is TGTGCCAGTAGTATGGGAGGCCCTAGGACTATCTATGGCTACACCTTC. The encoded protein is CASSMGGPRTIYGYTF.

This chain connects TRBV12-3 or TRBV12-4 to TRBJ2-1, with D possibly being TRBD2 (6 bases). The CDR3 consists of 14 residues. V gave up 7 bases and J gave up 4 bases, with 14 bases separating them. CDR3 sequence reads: CASIRERAYNEQFF. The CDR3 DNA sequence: TGTGCCAGCATAAGGGAGCGGGCTTACAATGAGCAGTTCTTC.

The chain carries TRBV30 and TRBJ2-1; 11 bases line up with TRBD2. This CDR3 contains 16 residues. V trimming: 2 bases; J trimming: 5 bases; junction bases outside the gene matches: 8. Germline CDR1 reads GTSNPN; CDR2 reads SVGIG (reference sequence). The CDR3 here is CAWSNPTSGGNNEQFF. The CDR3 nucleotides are TGTGCCTGGAGTAACCCAACTAGCGGGGGAAACAATGAGCAGTTCTTC.

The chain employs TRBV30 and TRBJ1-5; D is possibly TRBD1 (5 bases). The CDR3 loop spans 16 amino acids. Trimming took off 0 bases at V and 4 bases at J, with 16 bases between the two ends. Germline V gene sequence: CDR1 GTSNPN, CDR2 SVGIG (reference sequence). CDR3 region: CAWSVGAGAINQPQHF. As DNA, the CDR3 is TGTGCCTGGAGTGTAGGGGCAGGCGCTATTAATCAGCCCCAGCATTTT.

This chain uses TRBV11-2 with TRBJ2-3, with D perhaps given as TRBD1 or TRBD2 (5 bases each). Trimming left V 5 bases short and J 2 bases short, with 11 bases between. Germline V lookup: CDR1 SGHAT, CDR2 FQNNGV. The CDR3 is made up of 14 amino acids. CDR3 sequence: CASSRDRNTDTQYF. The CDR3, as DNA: TGTGCCAGCAGCCGGGACCGGAACACAGATACGCAGTATTTT.

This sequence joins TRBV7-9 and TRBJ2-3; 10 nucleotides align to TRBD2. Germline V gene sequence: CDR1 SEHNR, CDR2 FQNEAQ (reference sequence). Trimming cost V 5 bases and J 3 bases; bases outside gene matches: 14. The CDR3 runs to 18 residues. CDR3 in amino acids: CASSPQRGGRIGTDTQYF. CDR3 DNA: TGTGCCAGCAGCCCGCAGCGGGGGGGCAGAATTGGAACAGATACGCAGTATTTT.